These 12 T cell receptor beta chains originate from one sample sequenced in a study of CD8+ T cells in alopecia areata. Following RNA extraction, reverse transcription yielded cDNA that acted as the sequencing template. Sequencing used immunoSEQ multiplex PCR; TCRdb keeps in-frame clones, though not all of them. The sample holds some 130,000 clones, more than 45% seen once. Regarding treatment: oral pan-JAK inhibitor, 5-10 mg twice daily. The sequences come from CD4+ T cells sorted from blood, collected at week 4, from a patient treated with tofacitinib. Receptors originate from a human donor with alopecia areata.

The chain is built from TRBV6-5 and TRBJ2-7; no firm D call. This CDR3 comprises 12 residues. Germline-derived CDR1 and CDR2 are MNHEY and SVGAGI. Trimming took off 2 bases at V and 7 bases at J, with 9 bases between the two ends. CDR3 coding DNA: TGTGCCAGCAGTTACCTAATGGGGGAGCAGTACTTC. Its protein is CASSYLMGEQYF.

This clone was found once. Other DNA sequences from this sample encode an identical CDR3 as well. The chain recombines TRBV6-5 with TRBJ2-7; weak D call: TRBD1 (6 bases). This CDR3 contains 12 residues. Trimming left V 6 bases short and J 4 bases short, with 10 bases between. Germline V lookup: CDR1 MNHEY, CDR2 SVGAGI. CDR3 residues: CASSRTVYEQYF. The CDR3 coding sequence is TGTGCCAGCAGCCGGACAGTTTACGAGCAGTACTTC.

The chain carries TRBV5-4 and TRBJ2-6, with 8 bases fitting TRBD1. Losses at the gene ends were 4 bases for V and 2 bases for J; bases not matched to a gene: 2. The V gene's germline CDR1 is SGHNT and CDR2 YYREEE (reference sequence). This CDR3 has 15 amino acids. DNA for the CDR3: TGTGCCAGCAGCCGACAGGGGACTGGGGCCAACGTCCTGACTTTC. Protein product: CASSRQGTGANVLTF.

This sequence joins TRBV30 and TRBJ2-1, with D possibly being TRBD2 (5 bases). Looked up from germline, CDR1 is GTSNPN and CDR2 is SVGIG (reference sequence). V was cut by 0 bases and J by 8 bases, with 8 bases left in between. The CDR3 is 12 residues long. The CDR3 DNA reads TGTGCCTGGAGTGTACGAGCGGATGAGCAGTTCTTC. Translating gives CAWSVRADEQFF.

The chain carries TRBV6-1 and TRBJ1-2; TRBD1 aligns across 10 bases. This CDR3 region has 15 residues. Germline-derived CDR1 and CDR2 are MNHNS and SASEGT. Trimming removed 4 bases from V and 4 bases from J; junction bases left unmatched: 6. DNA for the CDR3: TGTGCCAGCAGTGCCCGGGACAGGGGATCCTATGGCTACACCTTC. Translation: CASSARDRGSYGYTF.

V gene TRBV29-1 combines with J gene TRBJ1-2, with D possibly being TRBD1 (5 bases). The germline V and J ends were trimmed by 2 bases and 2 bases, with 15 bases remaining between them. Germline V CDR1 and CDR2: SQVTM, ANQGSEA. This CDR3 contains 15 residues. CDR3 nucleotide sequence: TGCAGCGTTGAACTAAGGGGACCGAGGAACTATGGCTACACCTTC. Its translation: CSVELRGPRNYGYTF.

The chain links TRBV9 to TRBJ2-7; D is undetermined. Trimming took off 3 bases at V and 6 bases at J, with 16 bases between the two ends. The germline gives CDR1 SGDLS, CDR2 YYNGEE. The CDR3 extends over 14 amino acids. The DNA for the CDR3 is TGTGCCAGCAGCGAAACTGCCGGAAGGGTCGAGCAGTACTTC. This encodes CASSETAGRVEQYF.

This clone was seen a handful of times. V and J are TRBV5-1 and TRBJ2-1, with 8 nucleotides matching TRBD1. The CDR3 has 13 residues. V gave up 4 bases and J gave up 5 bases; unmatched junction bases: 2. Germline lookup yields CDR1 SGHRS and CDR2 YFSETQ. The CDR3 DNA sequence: TGCGCCAGCAGCCCGGGACAGGACAATGAGCAGTTCTTC. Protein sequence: CASSPGQDNEQFF.

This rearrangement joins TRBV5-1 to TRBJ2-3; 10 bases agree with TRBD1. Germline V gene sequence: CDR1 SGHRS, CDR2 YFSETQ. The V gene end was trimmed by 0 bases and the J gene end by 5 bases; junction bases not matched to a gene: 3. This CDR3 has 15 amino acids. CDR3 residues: CASSLVGQGEDTQYF. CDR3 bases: TGCGCCAGCAGCTTGGTTGGACAGGGGGAAGATACGCAGTATTTT.

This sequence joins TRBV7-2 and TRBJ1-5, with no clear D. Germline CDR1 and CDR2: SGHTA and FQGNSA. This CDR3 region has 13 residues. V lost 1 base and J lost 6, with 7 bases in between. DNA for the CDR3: TGTGCCAGCAGCTTAGATTTCAGTCAGCCCCAGCATTTT. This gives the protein CASSLDFSQPQHF.

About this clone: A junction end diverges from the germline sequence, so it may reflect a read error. The CDR3 nucleotides are TGTGCCATCAGTGAGTCCTCACCGTCTATCCTGTTC. Its protein product is CAISESSPSILF. The J gene is TRBJ2-7, the V gene TRBV10-3; the D is unclear. Germline V gene sequence: CDR1 ENHRY, CDR2 SYGVKD. The CDR3 runs 12 residues.

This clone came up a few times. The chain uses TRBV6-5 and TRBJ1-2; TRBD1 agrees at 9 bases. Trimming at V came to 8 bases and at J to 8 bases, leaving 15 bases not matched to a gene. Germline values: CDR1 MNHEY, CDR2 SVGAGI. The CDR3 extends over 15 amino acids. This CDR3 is CASGGQGRTTDGYTF. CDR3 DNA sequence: TGTGCCAGCGGGGGACAGGGCCGCACCACTGACGGCTACACCTTC.